This T cell receptor beta chain originates from a study of breast tumors, draining lymph nodes, adjacent tissues. Notes on the study in general: Compared with lymph nodes, tumors were less diverse; compared with nontumor tissue, more.

The V gene end was trimmed by 6 bases and the J gene end by 3 bases; junction bases not matched to a gene: 16. This CDR3 contains 18 residues. Germline values: CDR1 SEHNR, CDR2 FQNEAQ (reference sequence). TCRdb ran MiXCR on the multiplex PCR reads and lists one entry per CDR3 protein. The data contain some 140,000 distinct CDR3 sequences, less than 25% of them singletons. Axillary draining lymph nodes of breast cancer patients supplied the node samples. This clonotype was observed at least ten times. Its antigen is undetermined. This sequence originates from a female donor with breast cancer. Some clones in this sample may be carry-over from other donors' samples. The V gene is TRBV7-9, the J gene TRBJ2-3; TRBD2 aligns across 9 bases. Sequencing input: axillary lymph node tissue. CDR3: CASSLTSGPPRGTDTQYF. CDR3 coding DNA: TGTGCCAGCAGTTTGACTAGCGGCCCTCCCCGGGGGACAGATACGCAGTATTTT.